The T cell receptor beta chain under discussion was sequenced for a study of coeliac disease (dated by TCRdb to between 2021 and 2022). The study in broad terms: Coeliac patients were categorised as having newly diagnosed active disease, refractory coeliac disease type I, or disease controlled by a gluten-free diet. Refractory coeliac disease type I meant no response to a gluten-free diet for more than 12 months, together with immunophenotypically normal intraepithelial cells. High-resolution HLA typing was unavailable, so biased TRBV7-2 usage was queried as a proof of principle. Next-generation sequencing of rearranged TRB and TRG CDR3 regions was applied to small intestinal lymphocyte fractions from coeliac and non-coeliac patients. The study set out to describe the TR repertoires of small intestinal T cells in active coeliac disease, refractory type I coeliac disease, and coeliac disease treated with a gluten-free diet. Of the approximately 30 patients in the full study, roughly 22 had coeliac disease confirmed by serology and 8 were controls with non-small intestinal disorders. Samples from approximately 26 subjects were successfully TRB sequenced, and these included more than 20 paired samples of bulk unsorted intraepithelial and lamina propria cells. Broader findings and caveats from the paper: Cross-contamination between compartments was possible, because separating intraepithelial cells from lamina propria cells did not produce high-purity fractions. The authors judged the approach to be unsuitable for unbiased detection of gliadin-specific T cells, because gliadin-specific T cells are scarce and rarely shared between patients. Active coeliac intraepithelial and lamina propria samples had lower TRB and TRG repertoire clonality than controls, suggesting that diverse T cells were recruited. For the most part, TRB repertoires were private, with most amino acid sequences found in only one sample, and V-gene usage showed no significant difference across disease groups.

Libraries were constructed by the immunoSEQ multiplex PCR assay. The TR loci underwent multiplexed PCR amplification, with J gene segments targeted by reverse primers and V gene segments targeted by forward primers. Amplified CDR3 regions were sequenced on the Illumina HiSeq System. Regarding the original processing steps: Closely related reads were merged with a nearest-neighbour algorithm so that PCR and sequencing errors were removed and data were collapsed into unique sequences. Repertoires were summarised by clonality and by T cell density, defined as TR molecules per amount of genomic DNA input. CDR3 amino acid sequences present in at least 80% of unsorted samples were defined as public TRs, and these public TRs were then tested for differential abundance between coeliac and control samples. Disease-group differences in clonality and density were tested with Kruskal-Wallis tests followed by Dunn post-tests. The immuneACCESS repertoire file appears here via TCRdb, limited to in-frame rearrangements. These files lack a portion of the clones; in checked studies, under half of the deficit traces to unresolved V genes, and the cause of the others is not known. The DNA was the basis for D and trimming; V, J and clone size are from that table. In all, the sample holds several thousand clones, and roughly three quarters of those were seen once. Of the sample, 8.5% falls within the top ten clones.

Aliquots of around 500,000 cells were frozen in DMSO/FBS in liquid nitrogen, and one aliquot per fraction was used for sequencing. Every one of the 30 patients in the study had endoscopy and a small intestinal biopsy. Intraepithelial cells were released by stirring biopsies for one hour at 37°C in RPMI containing EGTA, MgCl2 and 1% FBS. Genomic DNA was extracted from frozen unsorted cell fractions with the Qiagen DNeasy blood extraction kit. CDR1 SQVTM and CDR2 ANQGSEA were looked up in the germline V gene. The CDR3 numbers 13 residues from cysteine through phenylalanine. Only CDR3 DNA is held: 39 bases, read in frame from base 1. Relative to germline, V is missing 4 bases and J is missing 8 bases, with 5 bases of the junction outside any gene match. As to this clone: There is no known antigen for this receptor. No per-base quality is available; no much larger clone lies one base away.

Sequencing was performed on intraepithelial lymphocytes from the gut. Read against the paper, the sample's cell subset or site label means: intraepithelial cell (IEC) fraction of small intestinal biopsy. The TCR was taken from a man aged 30 to 45 with celiac disease. This chain joins TRBV29-1 to TRBJ2-1, and TRBD1 matches 10 of the central bases. The bases are TGCAGCGTTGTTATGGACAGGGGGTATGAGCAGTTCTTC. Its protein reads: CSVVMDRGYEQFF.